This T cell receptor beta chain was sequenced in a study of identical twins. Whole-study results and caveats: Modeled out-of-frame TCR alpha sharing in monozygotic twins fell below observed levels.

Germline V gene data show CDR1 as KGHDR and CDR2 as SFDVKD. The V segment lost 1 base and the J segment 1 base; nucleotides outside the gene matches: 3. This CDR3 is built from 16 residues. It was template switching that added a universal primer site, and there were unique molecular identifiers on the cDNA. TCRdb re-derived calls from the 5' RACE reads in MiXCR, one entry per CDR3 protein. The sample shows a few hundred thousand distinct CDR3 sequences, approximately 15% of them seen only once. In its sample, this clonotype was seen a few times. Its antigen is currently unknown. These data are also associated with another study on yellow fever vaccine responses in identical twins.

This sequence originates from a woman aged 18 to 35 in good health. Material: CD4+ T cells sorted from blood. This chain joins TRBV24-1 and TRBJ2-5; 9 bases align to TRBD2. The DNA for the CDR3 is TGTGCCACCAGTGATTTTTCTAGCGGGACCCAAGAGACCCAGTACTTC. It is translated as CATSDFSSGTQETQYF.